What follows are 6 T cell receptor beta chains derived from one specimen sequenced in a study of T cell responses to AZD1222 COVID-19 vaccine. Only in-frame clones appear in the TCRdb table, and some are missing; sequencing was by immunoSEQ multiplex PCR. The sample includes under 200,000 clones, about 90% of them seen just once. Sequencing was performed on peripheral blood, taken on day 0 of MenACWY control vaccination. These TCRs come from an adult in good health.

This clone was recorded a few times. V and J are TRBV5-4 and TRBJ2-5; 10 nucleotides agree with TRBD2. V was pared by 4 bases and J by 2 bases, with 5 bases of the junction left unmatched. The CDR3 length is 15 residues. Germline V gives CDR1 SGHNT, CDR2 YYREEE (reference sequence). CDR3 bases: TGTGCCAGCAGCAGGGGGACTAGCGAACAAGAGACCCAGTACTTC. Protein product: CASSRGTSEQETQYF.

The chain carries TRBV7-3 and TRBJ2-5; tentative D call: TRBD1 (6 bases). The CDR3 totals 14 residues. Trimming took off 5 bases at V and 2 bases at J, with 12 bases between the two ends. The germline V gene encodes CDR1 SGHTA and CDR2 FQGTGA. DNA of the CDR3: TGTGCCAGCAGCCCGACCAGGGGACAAGAGACCCAGTACTTC. Protein product: CASSPTRGQETQYF.

The J gene is TRBJ1-4, the V gene TRBV19, with D unclear. Trimming pared 3 bases from V and 11 bases from J, leaving 10 bases between. The germline V gene encodes CDR1 LNHDA and CDR2 SQIVND (reference sequence). The length of the CDR3 is 12 residues. CDR3 region: CASSILDGKLFF. In DNA, the CDR3 is TGTGCCAGTAGTATTCTTGATGGGAAACTGTTTTTT.

The rearrangement uses TRBV27 and TRBJ2-4, with D maybe TRBD2 (6 bases). Trimming pared 4 bases from V and 1 base from J, leaving 14 bases between. CDR1 is MNHEY and CDR2 is SMNVEV in the germline V gene (reference sequence). The CDR3 spans 16 residues. In DNA form, the CDR3 reads TGTGCCAGCAGTTGGGACTCCCTGGGGGCCAAAAACATTCAGTACTTC. Translation gives CASSWDSLGAKNIQYF.

As DNA, the CDR3 is TGTGCCAGCAGCGTAAAGGCAGATACGCAGTATTTT. Amino acids: CASSVKADTQYF. The rearrangement joins TRBV9 to TRBJ2-3, with D uncertain. V lost 1 base and J lost 4, with 4 bases in between. Germline CDR1 is SGDLS and CDR2 is YYNGEE. This CDR3 has 12 amino acids.

This chain connects TRBV11-3 to TRBJ2-7; D not resolved. The CDR3 consists of 15 residues. Trimming removed 5 bases at V and 0 bases at J, with 14 bases between. Germline V lookup: CDR1 SGHNT, CDR2 YENEEA. In nucleotides, the CDR3 is TGTGCCAGCAGCCGCGGCCGGACGTTCTCCTACGAGCAGTACTTC. This codes for CASSRGRTFSYEQYF.